A selection of T cell receptor beta chains follows, all from one sample in a study of blood T cell repertoires in COVID-19. Using immunoSEQ multiplex PCR, the repertoire was profiled, and TCRdb retains in-frame clones only, with some absent. The table has about 150,000 clones, around 84% seen once. The specimen was peripheral blood. Receptor source: a man between 60 and 70 years old with COVID-19, enrolled during active disease. CDR3s include the opening cysteine and the closing phenylalanine or tryptophan. The D gene is left open where the match is weak. The listing skips clone size in some rows; elsewhere it reads once, few, many or a size class.

15	TRBD1	TRBJ1-4	TRBV19	once	CASSKDRGLNEKLFF	TGTGCCAGTAGTAAGGACAGGGGACTCAATGAAAAACTGTTTTTT
15	.	TRBJ1-2	TRBV4-3	few	CASSQGATPNYGYTF	TGCGCCAGCAGCCAGGGAGCGACTCCGAACTATGGCTACACCTTC
15	.	TRBJ1-5	TRBV19	.	CASSIGRPGNQPQHF	TGTGCCAGTAGTATAGGCAGGCCAGGCAATCAGCCCCAGCATTTT
14	TRBD1	TRBJ1-3	TRBV27	.	CASSKTGRGNTIYF	TGTGCCAGCAGCAAGACAGGGCGCGGAAACACCATATATTTT
14	.	TRBJ2-1	TRBV18	.	CASSPLSERSQQFF	TGTGCCAGCTCACCTCTATCCGAGCGGTCGCAGCAGTTCTTC
15	.	TRBJ2-4	TRBV5-4	.	CASSLPGGAKNIQYF	TGTGCCAGCAGCTTGCCCGGGGGTGCCAAAAACATTCAGTACTTC
16	TRBD1	TRBJ2-2	TRBV5-4	.	CASSFFDRGPTGELFF	TGTGCCAGCAGCTTCTTCGACAGGGGGCCCACCGGGGAGCTGTTTTTT
15	TRBD1	TRBJ1-4	TRBV5-6	.	CASSLAGDSAEKLFF	TGTGCCAGCAGCTTGGCGGGGGACAGTGCTGAAAAACTGTTTTTT
13	TRBD2	TRBJ2-1	TRBV19	.	CASSTIRGGEQFF	TGTGCCAGTAGTACTATAAGGGGAGGGGAGCAGTTCTTC
15	TRBD1	TRBJ1-2	TRBV3-1/TRBV3-2	.	CASSQADRGPYGYTF	TGTGCCAGCAGCCAGGCCGACAGGGGTCCCTATGGCTACACCTTC
16	.	TRBJ2-5	TRBV18	once	CASSPSIVRGQETQYF	TGTGCCAGCTCACCATCCATAGTGAGAGGCCAAGAGACCCAGTACTTC
18	TRBD2	TRBJ2-2	TRBV7-3	.	CASSPTRLAGTNTGELFF	TGTGCCAGCAGCCCCACCCGACTAGCGGGAACGAACACCGGGGAGCTGTTTTTT
17	TRBD1	TRBJ2-4	TRBV19	few	CASSPPPQGIAKNIQYF	TGTGCCAGTAGTCCACCCCCACAGGGGATAGCCAAAAACATTCAGTACTTC
14	TRBD1	TRBJ1-5	TRBV6-5	.	CASRGQNSNQPQHF	TGTGCCAGCAGGGGACAGAATAGCAATCAGCCCCAGCATTTT
14	TRBD1	TRBJ1-1	TRBV5-8	.	CASSLGTGGTEAFF	TGTGCCAGCAGCTTAGGGACAGGGGGCACTGAAGCTTTCTTT
13	TRBD2	TRBJ2-5	TRBV9	.	CASSGTSYETQYF	TGTGCCAGCAGCGGGACTAGTTACGAGACCCAGTACTTC
15	TRBD2	TRBJ2-3	TRBV11-2	.	CASSTRLAGQDTQYF	TGTGCCAGCAGCACTCGACTAGCGGGACAGGATACGCAGTATTTT
13	TRBD1	TRBJ2-7	TRBV7-9	.	CASSPGQGNEQYF	TGTGCCAGCAGCCCGGGACAGGGAAACGAGCAGTACTTC
16	.	TRBJ2-2	TRBV18	.	CASSPLGGVNTGELFF	TGTGCCAGCTCACCCCTTGGCGGAGTGAACACCGGGGAGCTGTTTTTT
16	.	TRBJ1-4	TRBV11-2	once	CASSFLPGTTNEKLFF	TGTGCCAGCAGCTTCCTTCCCGGGACAACTAATGAAAAACTGTTTTTT